This T cell receptor (beta chain) was identified in a study of T cells in Graves' hyperthyroidism and ophthalmopathy. This clonotype was detected many times. Germline lookup yields CDR1 GTSNPN and CDR2 SVGIG (reference sequence). CDR3 length equals 12 residues. The V gene lost 3 bases and the J gene lost 5 bases, with 10 bases spanning the gap. The investigators amplified TCR beta CDR3 regions from RNA transcripts. During a first-round RT-PCR of the TCR CDR3, the HTBI primer set was used. MiXCR, run by TCRdb on the multiplex PCR reads, gives a single entry per CDR3 protein. Among 300,000 to 400,000 distinct CDR3 sequences listed, roughly 23% were seen once.

J is TRBJ2-5 and V is TRBV30; no firm D call. The clonotype originates from a woman aged 45-59 years with Graves' hyperthyroidism. Input material: blood. CDR3 region: CAWSEGPETQYF. CDR3 bases: TGTGCCTGGAGCGAAGGTCCGGAGACCCAGTACTTC.